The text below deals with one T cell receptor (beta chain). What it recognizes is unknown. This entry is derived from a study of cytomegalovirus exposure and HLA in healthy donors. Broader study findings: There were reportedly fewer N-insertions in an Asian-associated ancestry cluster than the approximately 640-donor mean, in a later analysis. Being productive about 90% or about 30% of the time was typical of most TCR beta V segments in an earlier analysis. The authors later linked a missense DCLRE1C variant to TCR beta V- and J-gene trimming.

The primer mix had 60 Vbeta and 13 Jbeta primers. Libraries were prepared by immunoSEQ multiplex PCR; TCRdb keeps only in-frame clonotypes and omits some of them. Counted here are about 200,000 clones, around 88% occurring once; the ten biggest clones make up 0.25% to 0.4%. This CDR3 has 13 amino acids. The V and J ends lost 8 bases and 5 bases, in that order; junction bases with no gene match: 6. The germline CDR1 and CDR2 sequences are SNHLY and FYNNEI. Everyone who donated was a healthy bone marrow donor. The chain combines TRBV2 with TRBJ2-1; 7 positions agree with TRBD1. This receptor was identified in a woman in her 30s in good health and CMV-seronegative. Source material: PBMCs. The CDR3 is CASVRDSNNEQFF. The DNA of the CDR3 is TGTGCCAGCGTTCGGGACAGCAACAATGAGCAGTTCTTC.